Following are 21 T cell receptor beta chains from one sample sequenced in a study of T cell repertoires in cytomegalovirus infection. TCRdb used MiXCR to reprocess the reads, holding one entry per CDR3 protein. The data show around 750,000 distinct CDR3 sequences, over 25% seen once. These TCRs are of unknown antigen specificity. Sequences were derived from cultured CD8+ T cells from PBMCs, sampled from culture after CMV antigen stimulation. The receptors originated from a human donor in good health (CMV status not recorded). Some clones in this sample may be carry-over from other donors' samples.

The rearrangement uses TRBV7-2 and TRBJ1-2, with D maybe TRBD1 (5 bases). The CDR3 is 14 amino acids. Between the trimmed V and J ends, which lost 6 bases and 2 bases, there was a span of 13 bases. The germline gives CDR1 SGHTA, CDR2 FQGNSA. The CDR3, as DNA: TGTGCCAGCAGGTCGACAGACAAGAACTATGGCTACACCTTC. Its translation: CASRSTDKNYGYTF.

This clonotype has a handful of counts. The chain joins TRBV12-3 or TRBV12-4 to TRBJ1-6; D is uncertain. The germline V and J ends were trimmed by 1 base and 8 bases, with 3 bases remaining between them. CDR3 length: 12 amino acids. As DNA, the CDR3 is TGTGCCAGCAGTTTAGAACATTCACCCCTCCACTTT. The encoded protein is CASSLEHSPLHF.

This clonotype came up a few times. Written as DNA, the CDR3 is TGTGCCAGCAGCTCCGGACAGGGAGAAGGTCAGCCCCAGCATTTT. Translating it yields CASSSGQGEGQPQHF. V gene TRBV5-4 combines with J gene TRBJ1-5; 8 bases align to TRBD1. From germline, CDR1 is SGHNT and CDR2 YYREEE (reference sequence). V lost 3 bases and J lost 6; bases outside the gene matches: 8. The CDR3 contains 15 residues. Drawing the rest from reference TRBV5-4 and TRBJ1-5, the complete variable domain is ETGVTQSPTHLIKTRGQQVTLRCSSQSGHNTVSWYQQALGQGPQFIFQYYREEENGRGNFPPRFSGLQFPNYSSELNVNALELDDSALYLCASSSGQGEGQPQHFGDGTRLSIL.

This clonotype showed up just a few times. The CDR3, as DNA: TGCAGTGCTTGGACAGAGAGCTCCTACAATGAGCAGTTCTTC. Protein product: CSAWTESSYNEQFF. The rearrangement links TRBV20-1 to TRBJ2-1, with D possibly matching TRBD1 (6 bases). The CDR3 has 14 amino acids. Trimming took off 5 bases at V and 0 bases at J, with 11 bases between the two ends. Looked up from germline, CDR1 is DFQATT and CDR2 is SNEGSKA (reference sequence).

The gene calls are TRBV12-3 or TRBV12-4 and TRBJ1-2; TRBD1 matches at 8 bases. V lost 8 bases, J lost 8 bases, and 13 bases stayed unmatched. This CDR3 is built from 14 residues. DNA of the CDR3: TGTGCCAGCTTTTCGGGACAGGTCGTAGTGGGCTACACCTTC. Protein: CASFSGQVVVGYTF.

This clonotype came up many times. This chain connects TRBV5-1 to TRBJ2-1; the D is unclear. Trimming stripped 7 bases from V and 5 bases from J, with 13 bases between. The CDR3 spans 13 residues. In germline, CDR1 is SGHRS, CDR2 YFSETQ. The CDR3 loop reads CASGKAPHNEQFF. The CDR3, as DNA: TGCGCCAGCGGAAAGGCCCCCCACAATGAGCAGTTCTTC.

The rearrangement uses TRBV12-3 or TRBV12-4 and TRBJ1-2, with D unresolved. V gave up 6 bases and J gave up 0 bases, with 8 bases separating them. The CDR3 has 13 residues. Here the CDR3 DNA reads TGTGCCAGCAGGCATCACACTAACTATGGCTACACCTTC. It codes for CASRHHTNYGYTF.

This clonotype was recorded once. The chain uses TRBV6-2 or TRBV6-3 and TRBJ1-1; 7 bases are a match to TRBD1. Germline V CDR1 and CDR2: MNHEY, SVGEGT. This CDR3 is built from 16 residues. Losses at the gene ends were 6 bases for V and 1 base for J; bases not matched to a gene: 11. This CDR3 is CASSPGRDSQNTEAFF. The CDR3 nucleotides are TGTGCCAGCAGCCCCGGCCGGGACAGTCAGAACACTGAAGCTTTCTTT.

In regard to this clonotype: Its ends do not fully match the called genes, so a read error is possible. The chain uses TRBV7-7 and TRBJ2-3; D uncertain. Per germline, CDR1 SSHAT and CDR2 FNYEAQ (reference sequence). The CDR3 runs to 14 residues. The CDR3 spells CASSPGRATDTQYF. CDR3 coding DNA: TGTGCTAGCAGCCCAGGAAGGGCAACAGATACGCAGTATTTT.

A word on this clonotype: A much larger clonotype is one base distant, so this may be a read error. This sequence joins TRBV7-3 and TRBJ2-1, with TRBD2 matching over 12 bases. The CDR3 runs 16 residues. CDR1 SGHTA and CDR2 FQGTGA come from the germline V gene. The CDR3 region is CANSPRTSGDHNEQFF. The CDR3 DNA sequence: TGTGCCAACAGCCCCCGGACTAGCGGGGACCACAATGAGCAGTTCTTC.

This chain joins TRBV5-6 and TRBJ2-4, with 10 bases lining up with TRBD1. The CDR3 consists of 16 residues. Germline trimming cut 3 bases from V and 4 bases from J; bases unmatched to any gene: 7. Germline CDR1 is SGHDT and CDR2 is YYEEEE. The CDR3 nucleotides are TGTGCCAGCAGCTACCCGACAGGGGGCTTAAAAAACATTCAGTACTTC. Translation gives CASSYPTGGLKNIQYF.

A note on this clonotype: A clone one base away is much larger, so this may be a read error. This chain connects TRBV12-3 or TRBV12-4 to TRBJ2-1, with 7 bases lining up with TRBD1. V lost 3 bases to trimming and J lost 4 bases; unmatched junction nucleotides: 6. The CDR3 contains 15 residues. The CDR3, as DNA: TGTGCCAGCAGTTTTGCTATGACAGGGTACAATGAGCAGTTCTTC. This gives the protein CASSFAMTGYNEQFF.

There are a few counts of this clonotype. This chain uses TRBV28 with TRBJ2-4; 10 positions agree with TRBD1. This CDR3 spans 15 amino acids. The germline V gene encodes CDR1 MDHEN and CDR2 SYDVKM. The ends lost 8 bases at V and 1 base at J; junction bases unmatched: 5. The CDR3 nucleotides are TGTGCCAGCGTCTGGGGACAGGGGGCCAAAAACATTCAGTACTTC. It specifies CASVWGQGAKNIQYF.

With regard to this clonotype: Since a far larger clone is one base different, this is likely a read error. This chain joins TRBV9 and TRBJ1-1; no clear D gene. Looked up from germline, CDR1 is SGDLS and CDR2 is YYNGEE. The V end was cut by 0 bases, the J end by 1 base, with 4 bases between. The CDR3 contains 13 residues. The CDR3 DNA follows: TGTGCCAGCAGCGTAGGGGAGAACACTGAAGCTTTCTTT. It yields the protein CASSVGENTEAFF. Based on the CDR3 plus reference TRBV9 and TRBJ1-1, the full variable domain is DSGVTQTPKHLITATGQRVTLRCSPRSGDLSVYWYQQSLDQGLQFLIQYYNGEERAKGNILERFSAQQFPDLHSELNLSSLELGDSALYFCASSVGENTEAFFGQGTRLTVV.

The chain uses TRBV7-4 and TRBJ1-1; D remains unclear. The ends were cut back, 3 bases at V and 7 bases at J, with 6 bases in the middle. The CDR3 is 11 residues long. Germline V gene lookup returns CDR1 SGHVT and CDR2 SQSDAQ. The CDR3 DNA is TGTGCCAGCAGCTTCAATGATGAAGCTTTCTTT. Its protein product is CASSFNDEAFF.

As to this clonotype: This clone may be a read error of a much larger clone one base away. The CDR3 nucleotides are TGTGCCGGCAGTTTCCGGTCATCACCCCTCCACTTT. This encodes CAGSFRSSPLHF. The gene calls are TRBV12-3 or TRBV12-4 and TRBJ1-6; no clear D. This CDR3 region has 12 residues.

About this clonotype: The CDR3 does not close with the conserved phenylalanine or tryptophan, likely indicating a read error. The chain carries TRBV4-2 and TRBJ1-6; 7 bases match TRBD1. V trimming: 4 bases; J trimming: 9 bases; junction bases outside the gene matches: 12. Germline values: CDR1 LGHNA, CDR2 YNFKEQ. The CDR3 runs 16 residues. CDR3 residues: CASSPERDSFSSPLHC. Here the CDR3 DNA reads TGTGCCAGCAGCCCCGAGCGGGACAGCTTTAGTTCACCCCTCCACTGT.

This clonotype showed up just a few times. This chain joins TRBV6-2 or TRBV6-3 and TRBJ2-1; 8 bases line up with TRBD2. The V gene's germline CDR1 is MNHEY and CDR2 SVGEGT. This CDR3 comprises 13 residues. With 5 bases clipped from V and 10 bases from J, the junction kept 7 bases outside the gene matches. The CDR3 coding sequence is TGTGCCAGCAGTCTTGGACTAGCCCAAGAGCAGTTCTTC. Its protein product is CASSLGLAQEQFF.

This clonotype has only a few counts. This chain uses TRBV6-5 with TRBJ1-1; 10 bases fit TRBD1. Germline trimming cut 4 bases from V and 1 base from J; bases unmatched to any gene: 9. Germline V gene data show CDR1 as MNHEY and CDR2 as SVGAGI. This CDR3 has 17 residues. This CDR3 reads CASSSVRTGGTNTEAFF. The CDR3 nucleotides read TGTGCCAGCAGTTCCGTTCGGACAGGGGGTACGAACACTGAAGCTTTCTTT.

This clonotype showed up just a few times. The chain recombines TRBV14 with TRBJ2-7, with D hard to call. The length of the CDR3 is 11 residues. The V and J ends lost 0 bases and 6 bases respectively, with 3 bases between them. Germline assignment: CDR1 SGHDN and CDR2 FVKESK. CDR3 residues: CASSQDLEQYF. In nucleotides, the CDR3 is TGTGCCAGCAGCCAAGACCTCGAGCAGTACTTC. Filled out from reference TRBV14 and TRBJ2-7, the complete variable domain reads EAGVTQFPSHSVIEKGQTVTLRCDPISGHDNLYWYRRVMGKEIKFLLHFVKESKQDESGMPNNRFLAERTGGTYSTLKVQPAELEDSGVYFCASSQDLEQYFGPGTRLTVT.

The J gene is TRBJ1-6, the V gene TRBV13, with D unclear. The length of the CDR3 is 14 residues. The germline V gene has CDR1 PRHDT and CDR2 FYEKMQ (reference sequence). V lost 3 bases and J 7 bases, leaving 10 bases between the germline ends. DNA for the CDR3: TGTGCCAGCAGCTTTCTACAGTCAAATTCACCCCTCCACTTT. Protein: CASSFLQSNSPLHF.